These 21 T cell receptor beta chains share one sample of origin, sequenced in a study of cytomegalovirus exposure and HLA in healthy donors. It was with 60 Vbeta and 13 Jbeta primers that the PCR ran. Generated by immunoSEQ multiplex PCR, the TCRdb table keeps only in-frame clones and is missing some. Of about 160,000 clones in the sample, about 85% were seen once. Sample: PBMCs. The source of these receptors is a man aged 50 or older in good health and CMV-seropositive.

In this sample, this clone turned up once. V is TRBV2 and J is TRBJ2-7, with 8 bases fitting TRBD1. The germline CDR1 and CDR2 sequences are SNHLY and FYNNEI. This CDR3 comprises 12 residues. V dropped 5 bases and J dropped 4; count of bases not matched to a gene: 1. CDR3 coding DNA: TGTGCCAGCAGTCGACAGGGGTACGAGCAGTACTTC. This sequence encodes CASSRQGYEQYF.

The V call is TRBV5-4, the J call TRBJ2-7; TRBD1 agrees at 7 bases. The CDR3 length is 15 residues. The trim removed 4 bases at V and 3 bases at J, leaving 10 bases unmatched. From germline, CDR1 is SGHNT and CDR2 YYREEE (reference sequence). The CDR3 DNA sequence: TGTGCCAGCAGCACCCGACAGGGCCGGCTCTACGAGCAGTACTTC. This encodes CASSTRQGRLYEQYF.

The chain joins TRBV2 to TRBJ1-2; 7 positions agree with TRBD1. Losses at the gene ends were 6 bases for V and 4 bases for J; bases not matched to a gene: 2. The germline V gene encodes CDR1 SNHLY and CDR2 FYNNEI. The CDR3 covers 12 residues. CDR3: CASRGGGYGYTF. The CDR3, as DNA: TGTGCCAGCAGAGGGGGCGGCTATGGCTACACCTTC.

This clone was recorded only once. CDR3 sequence: CASSLASGGTTDTQYF. In DNA form, the CDR3 reads TGCGCCAGCAGCTTGGCTAGCGGGGGGACCACAGATACGCAGTATTTT. The chain couples TRBV5-1 to TRBJ2-3; 11 bases are a match to TRBD2. Germline assignment: CDR1 SGHRS and CDR2 YFSETQ. The ends lost 0 bases at V and 2 bases at J; junction bases unmatched: 2. The CDR3 sequence is 16 residues long.

The chain uses TRBV7-9 and TRBJ2-3, with 9 positions matching TRBD1. The V gene's germline CDR1 is SEHNR and CDR2 FQNEAQ (reference sequence). The CDR3 length is 15 residues. The ends lost 5 bases at V and 0 bases at J; junction bases unmatched: 3. CDR3 bases: TGTGCCAGCAGCCCAGGGACAGGGAGCACAGATACGCAGTATTTT. It translates to CASSPGTGSTDTQYF.

The chain is built from TRBV13 and TRBJ2-2, with a weak D call TRBD1 (6 bases). With 5 bases removed from V and 2 bases from J, the gap between germline ends came to 18 bases. This CDR3 contains 17 residues. Germline V CDR1 and CDR2: PRHDT, FYEKMQ (reference sequence). CDR3 DNA sequence: TGTGCCAGCAGCATGCCCTGGACAGAGCGAAACACCGGGGAGCTGTTTTTT. This gives the protein CASSMPWTERNTGELFF.

This sequence joins TRBV7-3 and TRBJ2-3, with D maybe TRBD2 (6 bases). Looked up from germline, CDR1 is SGHTA and CDR2 is FQGTGA. V lost 2 bases, J lost 6 bases, and 18 bases lay in between. CDR3 length equals 16 residues. Here the CDR3 DNA reads TGTGCCAGCAGCTTACACCGGGACCCGGAGGGTGATACGCAGTATTTT. Amino acid sequence: CASSLHRDPEGDTQYF. Drawing the rest from reference TRBV7-3 and TRBJ2-3, the complete variable domain is GAGVSQTPSNKVTEKGKYVELRCDPISGHTALYWYRQSLGQGPEFLIYFQGTGAADDSGLPNDRFFAVRPEGSVSTLKIQRTERGDSAVYLCASSLHRDPEGDTQYFGPGTRLTVL.

In this sample, this clone turned up a few times. The chain couples TRBV6-1 to TRBJ2-1; D is ambiguous. Trimming removed 6 bases at V and 4 bases at J, with 4 bases between. The CDR3 has 11 amino acids. The germline V gene has CDR1 MNHNS and CDR2 SASEGT. CDR3 bases: TGTGCCAGCAGGTATTACAATGAGCAGTTCTTC. Translating it yields CASRYYNEQFF.

The chain couples TRBV10-2 to TRBJ2-2, with TRBD2 as a possible D gene (6 bases). This CDR3 is 15 amino acids long. V was pared by 5 bases and J by 5 bases, with 15 bases between. Germline loops: CDR1 WSHSY, CDR2 SAAADI. The CDR3 bases are TGCGCCAGCAGTAGCGGGCCTCCGGATACCGGGGAGCTGTTTTTT. Its translation: CASSSGPPDTGELFF.

This clone was observed a few times. The genes are TRBV7-2 and TRBJ2-3, with 8 bases that match TRBD2. Germline CDR1 SGHTA, CDR2 FQGNSA. This CDR3 is built from 15 residues. V lost 2 bases, J lost 0 bases, and 1 base stayed unmatched. The CDR3 here is CASSLPSGSTDTQYF. The CDR3 DNA follows: TGTGCCAGCAGCTTACCTAGCGGGAGCACAGATACGCAGTATTTT.

This chain links TRBV5-1 with TRBJ1-2, with TRBD1 matching over 7 bases. Germline CDR1 reads SGHRS; CDR2 reads YFSETQ. V trimming: 0 bases; J trimming: 2 bases; junction bases outside the gene matches: 4. This CDR3 region has 15 residues. The CDR3 reads CASSLDDRANYGYTF. DNA for the CDR3: TGCGCCAGCAGCTTGGATGACAGGGCGAACTATGGCTACACCTTC.

The chain couples TRBV5-1 to TRBJ2-7; D call uncertain. In germline, CDR1 is SGHRS, CDR2 YFSETQ. The CDR3 sequence is 15 residues long. The V end lost 0 bases, the J end lost 1 base, and 11 bases lay between the germline ends. The CDR3 region is CASSLDGSGSYEQYF. CDR3 coding DNA: TGCGCCAGCAGCTTGGATGGTTCCGGGTCCTACGAGCAGTACTTC.

J is TRBJ2-7 and V is TRBV5-1; D remains unclear. CDR3 length: 14 residues. Between the trimmed V and J ends, which lost 0 bases and 5 bases, there was a span of 12 bases. The V gene's germline CDR1 is SGHRS and CDR2 YFSETQ. This chain's CDR3 is CASSLELPRNEQYF. The CDR3 nucleotides read TGCGCCAGCAGCTTGGAACTACCCCGGAACGAGCAGTACTTC.

The gene calls are TRBV11-3 and TRBJ2-5, with TRBD2 matching over 8 bases. This CDR3 is 13 amino acids long. J gave up 3 bases and V 3 bases, and 0 bases lay outside the gene matches. Germline CDR1 and CDR2: SGHNT and YENEEA. The CDR3 protein is CASSFSGEETQYF. The CDR3 nucleotides read TGTGCCAGCAGCTTTAGCGGGGAAGAGACCCAGTACTTC.

The V call is TRBV2, the J call TRBJ2-5; perhaps TRBD2 as D (6 bases). Judging by the DNA end, TRBJ2-7 fits better; the J call may be wrong. There are 14 residues in the CDR3. From germline, CDR1 is SNHLY and CDR2 FYNNEI. The CDR3: CASSETGVSYEQYF. The CDR3 DNA is TGTGCCAGCAGTGAGACGGGAGTCTCCTACGAGCAGTACTTC.

A note on this clone: Other DNA sequences of this sample code for an identical CDR3. As DNA, the CDR3 is TGTGCCAGCAGCTCTGAGGTCGCGAACACCGGGGAGCTGTTTTTT. As protein: CASSSEVANTGELFF. The chain uses TRBV5-4 and TRBJ2-2, with D hard to call. This CDR3 region has 15 residues. CDR1 is SGHNT and CDR2 is YYREEE in the germline V gene (reference sequence). V was clipped by 3 bases and J by 0 bases, with 9 bases between them.

V and J are TRBV4-1 and TRBJ1-5; D uncertain. With 1 base removed from V and 7 bases from J, the gap between germline ends came to 8 bases. CDR1 MGHRA and CDR2 YSYEKL come from the germline V gene. This CDR3 contains 13 residues. CDR3 sequence reads: CASSQGEAQPQHF. The CDR3 DNA follows: TGCGCCAGCAGCCAAGGCGAGGCCCAGCCCCAGCATTTT.

The J gene is TRBJ2-5, the V gene TRBV29-1; perhaps TRBD2 as D (5 bases). The germline V gene has CDR1 SQVTM and CDR2 ANQGSEA. This CDR3 contains 14 residues. V gave up 5 bases and J gave up 3 bases, with 16 bases separating them. The CDR3 spells CSVLPKGAEETQYF. CDR3 nucleotide sequence: TGCAGCGTTCTTCCGAAGGGAGCCGAAGAGACCCAGTACTTC.

The chain carries TRBV30 and TRBJ1-1; D remains unclear. V was shortened by 2 bases and J by 3 bases, with 16 bases between the two germline ends. The CDR3 is 15 residues long. Germline V gives CDR1 GTSNPN, CDR2 SVGIG (reference sequence). The CDR3 loop is CAWSLSSRVHTEAFF. The CDR3 nucleotides read TGTGCCTGGAGTCTCTCGTCCCGGGTCCACACTGAAGCTTTCTTT.

The chain links TRBV4-1 to TRBJ2-7; D not certain. V was pared by 0 bases and J by 3 bases, with 9 bases between. This CDR3 is 14 amino acids long. CDR1 MGHRA and CDR2 YSYEKL come from the germline V gene. CDR3 region: CASSQDRGGYEQYF. Written as DNA, the CDR3 is TGCGCCAGCAGCCAAGATCGTGGCGGCTACGAGCAGTACTTC.

The chain links TRBV4-2 to TRBJ1-2; 9 nucleotides line up with TRBD1. The CDR3 is 14 amino acids. From germline, CDR1 is LGHNA and CDR2 YNFKEQ. The trim removed 4 bases at V and 3 bases at J, leaving 3 bases unmatched. The CDR3 here is CASSLRTGDYGYTF. For the CDR3, the DNA is TGTGCCAGCAGCCTCCGGACAGGGGACTATGGCTACACCTTC.